This is a list of T cell receptor beta chains from one sample in a study of T-cell reconstitution after alpha-beta-depleted transplantation in children. TCRdb passed the PCR reads through MiXCR, listing each CDR3 protein once. The sample has about 500,000 distinct CDR3 sequences; 32% are singletons. The sequencing here drew on PBMCs from the stem cell graft donor, taken from the stem cell graft. These receptors originate from a human donor who donated a stem cell graft to a child with aplastic anemia. Both conserved end residues are part of each CDR3. D genes are given only for firm matches. Rows may omit the clone size; those that give it use once, few, many or a size class.

V	J	size	D	CDR3	DNA
TRBV28	TRBJ2-5	.	.	CASSFWGASATQETQYF	TGTGCCAGCAGTTTTTGGGGGGCTAGCGCCACCCAAGAGACCCAGTACTTC
TRBV6-7	TRBJ2-1	.	.	CASSSSGWGRKNREQFF	TGTGCCAGCAGTTCCTCGGGGTGGGGACGGAAGAACAGGGAGCAGTTCTTC
TRBV5-1	TRBJ1-6	.	.	CASSLEAANPSPLHF	TGCGCCAGCAGCTTGGAAGCGGCCAACCCTTCACCCCTCCACTTT
TRBV5-1	TRBJ1-2	.	.	CASSLGSSSNYGYTF	TGCGCCAGCAGCTTGGGCAGCAGTTCTAACTATGGCTACACCTTC
TRBV11-2	TRBJ2-5	.	.	CASTGTTSGPETQYF	TGTGCCAGCACCGGAACTACTTCAGGGCCAGAGACCCAGTACTTC
TRBV6-5	TRBJ2-7	.	TRBD2	CASSYSGLAGSTYEQYF	TGTGCCAGCAGTTACTCGGGACTAGCGGGTAGTACCTACGAGCAGTACTTC
TRBV6-5	TRBJ1-1	.	TRBD1	CASSSLTGDTEAFF	TGTGCCAGCAGTTCCCTGACAGGGGACACTGAAGCTTTCTTT
TRBV7-9	TRBJ2-1	few	.	CASSLPPRVSYNEQFF	TGTGCCAGCAGCTTACCCCCCCGGGTCTCCTACAATGAGCAGTTCTTC
TRBV6-2/TRBV6-3	TRBJ1-1	.	.	CASSYYTGSTEAFF	TGTGCCAGCAGTTACTACACAGGGAGCACTGAAGCTTTCTTT
TRBV20-1	TRBJ1-2	.	.	CSARPRGGYTF	TGCAGTGCTAGGCCACGGGGTGGCTACACCTTC
TRBV12-3/TRBV12-4	TRBJ1-2	few	TRBD1	CASSLGEGAYFNYGYTF	TGTGCCAGCAGTTTAGGGGAGGGGGCTTACTTTAACTATGGCTACACCTTC
TRBV7-2	TRBJ1-3	.	.	CASSFGTGNTIYF	TGTGCCAGCAGCTTTGGGACAGGAAACACCATATATTTT
TRBV30	TRBJ2-3	.	.	CAWSAPTDTQYF	TGTGCCTGGAGTGCCCCTACAGATACGCAGTATTTT
TRBV12-3/TRBV12-4	TRBJ1-2	once	.	CASLGQGDPANYGYTF	TGTGCCAGCCTTGGACAAGGGGACCCAGCTAACTATGGCTACACCTTC
TRBV20-1	TRBJ2-1	.	.	CSARGVGYREQFF	TGCAGTGCTAGAGGGGTAGGGTATCGTGAGCAGTTCTTC
TRBV20-1	TRBJ1-2	.	.	CSASLGPGTAANYGYTF	TGCAGTGCTAGTTTGGGGCCGGGGACCGCCGCTAACTATGGCTACACCTTC
TRBV29-1	TRBJ2-5	.	TRBD1	CSVRSGGSIVTQYF	TGCAGCGTGCGTTCAGGGGGCTCTATTGTGACCCAGTACTTC
TRBV12-3/TRBV12-4	TRBJ2-6	.	.	CANLDSAGANVLTF	TGTGCCAACCTAGACAGTGCTGGGGCCAACGTCCTGACTTTC
TRBV20-1	TRBJ1-2	.	TRBD1	CSARSTGGTYGYTF	TGCAGTGCTAGATCGACAGGGGGCACCTATGGCTACACCTTC
TRBV11-2	TRBJ2-1	few	.	CASSLGRGVRYNEQFF	TGTGCCAGCAGCTTAGGGCGCGGGGTAAGATACAATGAGCAGTTCTTC
TRBV12-3/TRBV12-4	TRBJ1-5	.	.	CASSSNHREANQPQHF	TGTGCCAGCAGTTCGAACCACCGGGAGGCCAATCAGCCCCAGCATTTT